Below, 6 T cell receptor beta chains from the same sample are listed, as sequenced in a study of blood T cell repertoires in COVID-19. The assay was immunoSEQ multiplex PCR, and TCRdb's table has in-frame clones only and misses some. Among about 130,000 clones listed, over 85% were seen once. Specimen: peripheral blood. These receptor sequences come from a man aged 55 to 70 with COVID-19, enrolled during active disease.

This chain connects TRBV30 to TRBJ2-2; the match to TRBD2 covers 13 bases. This CDR3 contains 16 residues. The V and J ends lost 4 bases and 5 bases, in that order; junction bases with no gene match: 7. The germline CDR1 and CDR2 sequences are GTSNPN and SVGIG (reference sequence). Here the CDR3 reads CAWTTGTSGITGELFF. As DNA, the CDR3 is TGTGCCTGGACTACCGGGACTAGCGGGATTACCGGGGAGCTGTTTTTT. Drawing the rest from reference TRBV30 and TRBJ2-2, the complete variable domain is SQTIHQWPATLVQPVGSPLSLECTVEGTSNPNLYWYRQAAGRGLQLLFYSVGIGQISSEVPQNLSASRPQDRQFILSSKKLLLSDSGFYLCAWTTGTSGITGELFFGEGSRLTVL.

The V call is TRBV3-1 (or the pseudogene TRBV3-2), the J call TRBJ2-2; D gene uncertain. The CDR3 is 12 amino acids. Trimming stripped 4 bases from V and 7 bases from J, with 7 bases between. From germline, CDR1 is LGHDT and CDR2 YNNKEL (reference sequence). CDR3: CASSPLSGELFF. The CDR3 bases are TGTGCCAGCAGCCCACTTAGCGGGGAGCTGTTTTTT.

The chain carries TRBV7-8 and TRBJ1-2, with 7 bases fitting TRBD1. This CDR3 comprises 14 residues. V shed 0 bases, J shed 5 bases, and the junction held 3 bases outside the gene matches. The germline V gene encodes CDR1 SGHVS and CDR2 FQNEAQ. Here the CDR3 DNA reads TGTGCCAGCAGCTTAGCGATACAGGGGTATGGCTACACCTTC. This gives the protein CASSLAIQGYGYTF.

The chain carries TRBV30 and TRBJ1-1, with 7 bases that match TRBD1. With 3 bases clipped from V and 5 bases from J, the junction kept 9 bases outside the gene matches. Germline V gives CDR1 GTSNPN, CDR2 SVGIG (reference sequence). The CDR3 is 14 residues long. CDR3 DNA sequence: TGTGCCTGGAGGGACCGGGACAGTGGAACTGAAGCTTTCTTT. Translating gives CAWRDRDSGTEAFF.

This chain uses TRBV5-1 with TRBJ2-5; 8 bases agree with TRBD1. This CDR3 is built from 13 residues. After removal of 5 bases from V and 3 bases from J, the junction contained 3 bases not matched to a gene. Per the germline V gene, CDR1 is SGHRS and CDR2 is YFSETQ. The CDR3 DNA reads TGCGCCAGCAGGGGACAGGAGAAAGAGACCCAGTACTTC. Protein sequence: CASRGQEKETQYF.

About this clone: A single base separates this from a much larger clone, so it may be a read error. The gene calls are TRBV12-3 or TRBV12-4 and TRBJ1-1; 7 bases are a match to TRBD1. The CDR3 is 13 amino acids. After removal of 6 bases from V and 1 base from J, the junction contained 2 bases not matched to a gene. CDR3 region: CASSRTGNTEAFF. The CDR3 DNA reads as TGTGCCAGCAGCCGGACAGGGAACACTGAAGCTTTCTTT.